The T cell receptor beta chain described here comes from a study of siplizumab effects on memory and regulatory T cells. The study's findings and limits: The average Treg-derived proportion among mappable alloreactive CD4+ clones was 65% to 75% with siplizumab versus 25% to 30% in controls. Naive T cells seemed more diverse than memory cells and seemed major alloresponse contributors. Under siplizumab, alloreactive sequences traced to unstimulated CD4+ memory cells were significantly reduced. Proliferating CD4+ or CD8+ clones, roughly 75-96% of them, lacked an assignable naive or memory phenotype.

Method: immunoSEQ multiplex PCR; TCRdb's copy keeps in-frame clones and lacks some. The repertoire holds some 65,000 clones, with over 75% as singletons. The CDR3 consists of 15 residues. V lost 3 bases, J lost 3 bases, and 3 bases stayed unmatched. Germline V gene sequence: CDR1 LNHDA, CDR2 SQIVND (reference sequence). This clone was seen only once. Its specificity is unknown. This TCR derives from a human donor in good health. Sequencing input: Tregs sorted from blood. The chain recombines TRBV19 with TRBJ1-3, with 9 positions matching TRBD1. This CDR3 is CASSIGGQGGNTIYF. CDR3 coding DNA: TGTGCCAGTAGTATTGGGGGACAGGGTGGAAACACCATATATTTT.